One sample yielded the 31 T cell receptor beta chains listed below, sequenced in a study of cytomegalovirus exposure and HLA in healthy donors. The PCR was carried out with 60 Vbeta primers and 13 Jbeta primers. Profiling relied on immunoSEQ multiplex PCR, and the TCRdb table lists in-frame clones only, not all of them. The listing records about 140,000 clones. The specimen sequenced was PBMCs. The origin of the receptors is a woman under 30 in good health and CMV-seronegative.

The chain employs TRBV19 and TRBJ2-7, with a possible D match to TRBD1 (5 bases). Trimming shortened V by 6 bases and J by 6 bases, and 18 bases separated the two germline ends. The germline V gene has CDR1 LNHDA and CDR2 SQIVND (reference sequence). The CDR3 has 14 residues. The CDR3: CASRTGVGAFEQYF. CDR3 nucleotides: TGTGCCAGTAGGACCGGCGTTGGGGCTTTCGAGCAGTACTTC.

V usage is TRBV5-4 and J usage is TRBJ2-3; a possible D gene is TRBD2 (5 bases). The CDR3 is 17 residues long. V lost 2 bases and J 0 bases, leaving 16 bases between the germline ends. Germline V gives CDR1 SGHNT, CDR2 YYREEE (reference sequence). The CDR3 here is CASSLRGGSGSTDTQYF. DNA of the CDR3: TGTGCCAGCAGCTTAAGAGGAGGATCCGGTAGCACAGATACGCAGTATTTT.

CDR3 sequence: CASSLAGGQETQYF. The CDR3 nucleotides are TGCGCCAGCAGCTTGGCGGGCGGGCAAGAGACCCAGTACTTC. The chain has TRBV5-1 and TRBJ2-5; D possibly corresponds to TRBD2 (5 bases). The CDR3 contains 14 residues. Germline CDR1 is SGHRS and CDR2 is YFSETQ. Trimming left V 0 bases short and J 2 bases short, with 8 bases between.

The chain uses TRBV29-1 and TRBJ1-5, with D maybe TRBD1 (5 bases). The germline V gene encodes CDR1 SQVTM and CDR2 ANQGSEA. With 6 bases removed from V and 6 bases from J, the gap between germline ends came to 12 bases. The CDR3 length is 12 residues. CDR3 sequence (DNA): TGCAGCGTATTACAGGAATCTCAGCCCCAGCATTTT. It specifies CSVLQESQPQHF.

The V and J genes are TRBV14 and TRBJ2-7; 10 positions match TRBD2. The V gene's germline CDR1 is SGHDN and CDR2 FVKESK. This CDR3 is 16 amino acids long. Trimming at V came to 0 bases and at J to 1 base, leaving 3 bases not matched to a gene. CDR3 loop: CASSQEGTSASYEQYF. CDR3 sequence (DNA): TGTGCCAGCAGCCAAGAGGGGACTAGCGCTTCCTACGAGCAGTACTTC.

This chain joins TRBV2 and TRBJ2-2; 9 bases map to TRBD2. V lost 5 bases to trimming and J lost 4 bases; unmatched junction nucleotides: 8. This CDR3 region has 16 residues. Germline CDR1 reads SNHLY; CDR2 reads FYNNEI. The CDR3 DNA reads as TGTGCCAGCAGTAGTCAAGCGGGAGGCCCCACCGGGGAGCTGTTTTTT. Translated: CASSSQAGGPTGELFF.

This chain links TRBV4-2 with TRBJ2-2; 7 positions agree with TRBD2. This CDR3 has 17 residues. CDR1 is LGHNA, CDR2 YNFKEQ, per germline. V gave up 1 base and J gave up 0 bases; unmatched junction bases: 5. The DNA for the CDR3 is TGTGCCAGCAGCCAAGGTGGTGCGGGAGCGAACACCGGGGAGCTGTTTTTT. This sequence encodes CASSQGGAGANTGELFF.

The V gene is TRBV19, the J gene TRBJ2-7, with D hard to call. The CDR3 has 13 residues. Germline V gene lookup returns CDR1 LNHDA and CDR2 SQIVND (reference sequence). With 5 bases removed from V and 1 base from J, the gap between germline ends came to 9 bases. DNA for the CDR3: TGTGCCAGTAGTCCCGGTCTTTCCTACGAGCAGTACTTC. Protein sequence: CASSPGLSYEQYF.

The chain is built from TRBV9 and TRBJ1-2, with 11 bases aligning to TRBD1. The germline V gene has CDR1 SGDLS and CDR2 YYNGEE. With V trimmed by 4 bases and J by 2 bases, 4 bases remained unmatched. This CDR3 has 15 amino acids. CDR3 bases: TGTGCCAGCAGCATAAGGGACAGGGGGAACTATGGCTACACCTTC. The encoded protein is CASSIRDRGNYGYTF.

The chain joins TRBV19 to TRBJ2-1; TRBD1 matches 7 bases. J gave up 5 bases and V 1 base, and 5 bases lay outside the gene matches. Germline V CDR1 and CDR2: LNHDA, SQIVND (reference sequence). The CDR3 contains 15 residues. CDR3 DNA sequence: TGTGCCAGTAGTATAGTAAGGGGGCAGAACAATGAGCAGTTCTTC. It encodes CASSIVRGQNNEQFF.

The V and J genes are TRBV19 and TRBJ1-3; no definite D call. Germline assignment: CDR1 LNHDA and CDR2 SQIVND (reference sequence). The V and J ends lost 5 bases and 1 base respectively, with 9 bases between them. The CDR3 runs 14 residues. The CDR3 protein is CASSRQNSGNTIYF. Written as DNA, the CDR3 is TGTGCCAGTAGTCGACAAAATTCTGGAAACACCATATATTTT.

V gene TRBV29-1 combines with J gene TRBJ1-5, with 8 bases aligning to TRBD1. Germline CDR1 reads SQVTM; CDR2 reads ANQGSEA. CDR3 size: 13 residues. J lost 5 bases, V lost 4 bases, and 4 bases had no gene match. CDR3 DNA: TGCAGCGTTGGACAGGGGATGGATCAGCCCCAGCATTTT. Its translation is CSVGQGMDQPQHF.

The genes are TRBV18 and TRBJ2-1, with a possible D match to TRBD2 (6 bases). Germline V lookup: CDR1 KGHSH, CDR2 LQKENI. Trimming shortened V by 3 bases and J by 4 bases, and 16 bases separated the two germline ends. This CDR3 region has 16 residues. The DNA for the CDR3 is TGTGCCAGCTCACCTGAGCCCCTGGGGGGTTACAATGAGCAGTTCTTC. Translated, it gives CASSPEPLGGYNEQFF.

The V call is TRBV6-1, the J call TRBJ2-5; TRBD2 matches 9 bases. V shed 2 bases and J 4 bases; nucleotides not matched to a gene: 5. This CDR3 is built from 15 residues. Germline loops: CDR1 MNHNS, CDR2 SASEGT. This chain's CDR3 is CASSEKAGGRETQYF. DNA of the CDR3: TGTGCCAGCAGTGAAAAGGCGGGAGGGAGAGAGACCCAGTACTTC.

The J gene is TRBJ1-3, the V gene TRBV29-1; D remains unclear. V shed 5 bases and J shed 2 bases, with 10 bases lying between them. This CDR3 has 13 amino acids. Germline CDR1 is SQVTM and CDR2 is ANQGSEA. This CDR3 reads CSVQEGTGNTIYF. The CDR3 DNA follows: TGCAGCGTTCAGGAGGGAACTGGAAACACCATATATTTT.

The chain carries TRBV5-1 and TRBJ2-3; TRBD1 aligns across 7 bases. This CDR3 has 14 residues. Germline CDR1 is SGHRS and CDR2 is YFSETQ. The V and J ends lost 4 bases and 1 base, in that order; junction bases with no gene match: 3. This CDR3 reads CASSVGQRTDTQYF. Here the CDR3 DNA reads TGCGCCAGCAGCGTGGGACAGCGCACAGATACGCAGTATTTT.

The chain employs TRBV18 and TRBJ1-1; 7 bases agree with TRBD1. CDR3 length equals 15 residues. Losses at the gene ends were 8 bases for V and 1 base for J; bases not matched to a gene: 10. Looked up from germline, CDR1 is KGHSH and CDR2 is LQKENI. CDR3 coding DNA: TGTGCCAGCACTCTCAGGGGGAATTCGAACACTGAAGCTTTCTTT. Translating it yields CASTLRGNSNTEAFF.

The chain couples TRBV9 to TRBJ2-1; D is perhaps TRBD2 (6 bases). The CDR3 consists of 14 residues. The germline V gene has CDR1 SGDLS and CDR2 YYNGEE. V lost 5 bases, J lost 5 bases, and 14 bases lay in between. DNA for the CDR3: TGTGCCAGCAGGCCGTCTAGCGCTGACAATGAGCAGTTCTTC. This codes for CASRPSSADNEQFF.

The rearrangement uses TRBV11-2 and TRBJ2-3; weak D call: TRBD2 (5 bases). This CDR3 is built from 12 residues. In germline, CDR1 is SGHAT, CDR2 FQNNGV. Trimming removed 4 bases from V and 9 bases from J, with 11 bases in between. The CDR3 DNA reads as TGTGCCAGCAGCTCGACGGCGGGCACGCAGTATTTT. Translating gives CASSSTAGTQYF.

The chain combines TRBV21-1 with TRBJ2-1; TRBD1 is the table's D call and was not checked against the DNA. TRBV21-1 is tagged as a pseudogene. The CDR3 runs to 17 residues. The CDR3 sequence: CASSKEKCRALDNEQFF. The CDR3 bases are TGTGCCAGCAGCAAAGAGAAATGCAGGGCTTTGGACAATGAGCAGTTCTTC.

CDR3 amino acids: CASSVGQEAKNIQYF. CDR3 in DNA: TGTGCCAGCAGCGTCGGCCAGGAAGCCAAAAACATTCAGTACTTC. The chain employs TRBV9 and TRBJ2-4; unclear D gene. Trimming stripped 2 bases from V and 0 bases from J, with 9 bases between. From germline, CDR1 is SGDLS and CDR2 YYNGEE. The CDR3 contains 15 residues.

The CDR3 nucleotides are TGTGCCAGCAGCGGCCAGCGGCCCGAAGGCACTGAAGCTTTCTTT. The encoded protein is CASSGQRPEGTEAFF. The V call is TRBV5-4, the J call TRBJ1-1; no clear D gene. Deletions cut 4 bases from V and 4 bases from J, with 17 bases between. Germline loops: CDR1 SGHNT, CDR2 YYREEE (reference sequence). The CDR3 is 15 residues long.

This sequence joins TRBV30 and TRBJ1-6, with 8 positions matching TRBD1. The V and J ends lost 7 bases and 9 bases, in that order; junction bases with no gene match: 8. The CDR3 runs 13 residues. Germline-derived CDR1 and CDR2 are GTSNPN and SVGIG (reference sequence). CDR3 DNA: TGTGCCTTGAGGACAGGGCAGATTTCACCCCTCCACTTT. Its translation is CALRTGQISPLHF.

The V and J genes are TRBV19 and TRBJ1-4, with D unresolved. This CDR3 has 14 residues. The germline V gene has CDR1 LNHDA and CDR2 SQIVND (reference sequence). V was shortened by 3 bases and J by 4 bases, with 9 bases between the two germline ends. CDR3 amino acids: CASSIPGLNEKLFF. The CDR3 DNA reads as TGTGCCAGTAGTATCCCAGGACTTAATGAAAAACTGTTTTTT.

The chain combines TRBV5-1 with TRBJ2-3; 7 bases agree with TRBD2. Germline V gene sequence: CDR1 SGHRS, CDR2 YFSETQ. The CDR3 sequence is 19 residues long. The junction had 22 bases not matched to a gene; V was cut back by 6 bases and J by 3 bases. Here the CDR3 DNA reads TGCGCCAGCACTGGTAATCGGGCCTGGGGCGGGAGAAAGACAGATACGCAGTATTTT. It codes for CASTGNRAWGGRKTDTQYF. Full variable domain (missing parts from reference TRBV5-1 and TRBJ2-3): KAGVTQTPRYLIKTRGQQVTLSCSPISGHRSVSWYQQTPGQGLQFLFEYFSETQRNKGNFPGRFSGRQFSNSRSEMNVSTLELGDSALYLCASTGNRAWGGRKTDTQYFGPGTRLTVL.

The chain is built from TRBV7-6 and TRBJ2-5; TRBD2 is a possible D gene (5 bases). Germline values: CDR1 SGHVS, CDR2 FNYEAQ. Trimming took 5 bases from V and 1 from J, leaving 11 bases between them. This CDR3 has 14 residues. CDR3 in DNA: TGTGCCAGCAGCAGTCGGAGGCCCCAAGAGACCCAGTACTTC. Translated, it gives CASSSRRPQETQYF.

V gene TRBV4-1 combines with J gene TRBJ2-5; 9 bases are a match to TRBD1. This CDR3 has 15 amino acids. V shed 2 bases, J shed 2 bases, and the junction held 3 bases outside the gene matches. Germline V gene lookup returns CDR1 MGHRA and CDR2 YSYEKL. CDR3 nucleotide sequence: TGCGCCAGCAGCCAATCTGGGACAGGGCAAGAGACCCAGTACTTC. Its translation: CASSQSGTGQETQYF.

This chain links TRBV7-2 with TRBJ2-7; TRBD2 matches 14 bases. The germline CDR1 and CDR2 sequences are SGHTA and FQGNSA. The CDR3 spans 16 residues. After removal of 1 base from V and 6 bases from J, the junction contained 5 bases not matched to a gene. This CDR3 reads CASSLEGLAGAGEQYV. The CDR3 nucleotides are TGTGCCAGCAGCTTAGAGGGACTAGCGGGAGCGGGCGAGCAGTACGTC.

The V call is TRBV7-3, the J call TRBJ1-5; D gene unclear. This CDR3 has 13 residues. V lost 5 bases to trimming and J lost 5 bases, with 10 bases between them. From germline, CDR1 is SGHTA and CDR2 FQGTGA. CDR3 protein: CASSPDTYQPQHF. CDR3 nucleotides: TGTGCCAGCAGCCCCGACACCTATCAGCCCCAGCATTTT.

The chain uses TRBV5-1 and TRBJ2-7; 8 bases agree with TRBD1. Germline loops: CDR1 SGHRS, CDR2 YFSETQ. The length of the CDR3 is 15 residues. After removal of 3 bases from V and 6 bases from J, the junction contained 11 bases not matched to a gene. The CDR3 protein is CASSSGQGRFSEQYF. The CDR3 nucleotides read TGCGCCAGCAGCTCTGGACAGGGTCGGTTCTCCGAGCAGTACTTC.

The chain joins TRBV5-4 to TRBJ2-2; no definite D call. V shed 0 bases and J shed 0 bases, with 6 bases lying between them. Germline assignment: CDR1 SGHNT and CDR2 YYREEE (reference sequence). The CDR3 totals 15 residues. The CDR3 loop is CASSLDQSNTGELFF. DNA of the CDR3: TGTGCCAGCAGCTTGGACCAGTCGAACACCGGGGAGCTGTTTTTT.